This TCR beta chain is from a study of blood T cell repertoires in COVID-19 (dated by TCRdb to the early 2020s). Context from the whole study: The collaborator samples originated in the United States, Italy and Spain and spanned the acute and convalescent phases of COVID-19. The prospective study material was composed of cDNA or gDNA derived from T cells, B-cell-depleted T cells, or PBMCs. Subjects who had been exposed to COVID-19, were actively infected with it, or had recovered from it provided the deeply sampled blood TCRbeta repertoires that made up the dataset. The repertoires were released in a freely available public database intended as a resource for research on the immune response to SARS-CoV-2. Samples were obtained from the ongoing ImmuneRACE study (first 160 participants) and from 1,200 or so subjects provided by 6 global collaborators. A de-identified subject ID, COVID-19 status, age in years and sex were almost always included in the sample metadata. Where available, HLA class I and class II types were obtained from metadata supplied by the sample provider rather than from assay-based typing. General conclusions and limits of the study: Clinical and demographic metadata were provided uncurated, with the amount varying by source and participant.

TCRbeta CDR3 regions were amplified from genomic DNA by means of the immunoSEQ Assay, a bias-controlled multiplex PCR. The original methods were these. The number of nucleated cells in each sample was estimated by amplification of reference gene primers within the assay. Sequence reads were collapsed and filtered to measure the absolute abundance of every unique TCRbeta CDR3 rearrangement. For each sample, productive Simpson clonality was calculated by taking the square root of Simpson's diversity index across productive rearrangements. The clones in this table, taken by TCRdb from immuneACCESS, are in-frame only. Not every clone is retained; where verified, under half of the shortfall comes from an unresolved V gene, and the cause of the rest is unknown. V, J and clone size reflect that table, while D and trimming were determined from the DNA. Counted in this sample were fewer than 350,000 clones; about 82% of them appeared once. The leading ten clones occupy around 4.2% of the sample.

V sheds 4 bases and J sheds 1 base, leaving 8 bases between their ends. As encoded in the germline V gene, CDR1 is SGHRS while CDR2 is YFSETQ. The CDR3 covers 13 residues, taking in both the cysteine and the phenylalanine. The retained sequence is limited to the CDR3, 39 bases, with the frame set at the first base. Notes on this clone: The antigen this receptor binds is unknown. The input lacks base qualities; no much larger clone sits a single base away.

Each collaborating institution followed its own protocols to collect whole blood in K2EDTA tubes. For TCRbeta analysis, collaborator samples were shipped as frozen whole blood, as isolated PBMCs, or as DNA extracted from either sample type. Sequences were obtained from peripheral blood. The chain is made from TRBV5-1 and TRBJ2-5, and TRBD2 may be the D gene, going by 5 matching bases. This sequence was found in a woman aged 50 to 60 with active or convalescent COVID-19. The CDR3 loop reads CASSPGSQETQYF. The nucleotide sequence reads TGCGCCAGCAGCCCGGGATCCCAAGAGACCCAGTACTTC.